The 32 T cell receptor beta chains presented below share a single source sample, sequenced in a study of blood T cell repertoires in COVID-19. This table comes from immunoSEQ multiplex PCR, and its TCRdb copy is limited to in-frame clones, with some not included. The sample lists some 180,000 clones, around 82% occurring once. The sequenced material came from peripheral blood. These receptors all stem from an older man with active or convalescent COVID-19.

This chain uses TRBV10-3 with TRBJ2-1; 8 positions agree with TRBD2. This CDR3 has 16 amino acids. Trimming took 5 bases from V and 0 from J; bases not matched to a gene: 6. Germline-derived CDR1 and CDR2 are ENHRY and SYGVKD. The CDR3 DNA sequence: TGTGCCATCAGTTCGACTAGCGAGGCCTCCTACAATGAGCAGTTCTTC. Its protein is CAISSTSEASYNEQFF.

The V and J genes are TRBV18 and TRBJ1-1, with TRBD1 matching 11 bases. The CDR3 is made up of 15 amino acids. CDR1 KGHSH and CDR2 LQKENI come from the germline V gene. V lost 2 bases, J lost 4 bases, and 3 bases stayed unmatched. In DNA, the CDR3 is TGTGCCAGCTCACCAAAGGGGACAGGGGGCACTGAAGCTTTCTTT. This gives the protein CASSPKGTGGTEAFF.

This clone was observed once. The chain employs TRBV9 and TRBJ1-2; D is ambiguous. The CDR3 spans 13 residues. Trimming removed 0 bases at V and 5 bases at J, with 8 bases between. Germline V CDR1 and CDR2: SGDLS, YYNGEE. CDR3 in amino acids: CASSVGGVYGYTF. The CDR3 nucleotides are TGTGCCAGCAGCGTAGGGGGAGTTTATGGCTACACCTTC.

The CDR3 nucleotides read TGCGCCAGCAGCCAGGGGAGCGGTCTTTCGCAGTATTTT. It translates to CASSQGSGLSQYF. V usage is TRBV4-1 and J usage is TRBJ2-3; perhaps TRBD2 as D (5 bases). V lost 3 bases, J lost 10 bases, and 14 bases lay in between. The CDR3 has 13 amino acids. Germline CDR1 and CDR2: MGHRA and YSYEKL.

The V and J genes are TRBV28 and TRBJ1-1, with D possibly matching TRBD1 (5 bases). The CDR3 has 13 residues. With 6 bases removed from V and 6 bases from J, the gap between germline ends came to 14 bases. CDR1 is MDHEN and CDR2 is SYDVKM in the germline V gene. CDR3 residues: CASSSGVPPEAFF. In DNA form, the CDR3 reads TGTGCCAGCAGCTCGGGGGTCCCCCCTGAAGCTTTCTTT.

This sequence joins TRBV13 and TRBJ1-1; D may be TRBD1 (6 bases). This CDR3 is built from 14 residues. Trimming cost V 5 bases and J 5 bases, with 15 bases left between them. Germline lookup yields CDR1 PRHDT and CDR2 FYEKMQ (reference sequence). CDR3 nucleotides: TGTGCCAGCAGCCGTACCGGGGGGCGGACTGAAGCTTTCTTT. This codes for CASSRTGGRTEAFF. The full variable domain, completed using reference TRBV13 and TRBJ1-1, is AAGVIQSPRHLIKEKRETATLKCYPIPRHDTVYWYQQGPGQDPQFLISFYEKMQSDKGSIPDRFSAQQFSDYHSELNMSSLELGDSALYFCASSRTGGRTEAFFGQGTRLTVV.

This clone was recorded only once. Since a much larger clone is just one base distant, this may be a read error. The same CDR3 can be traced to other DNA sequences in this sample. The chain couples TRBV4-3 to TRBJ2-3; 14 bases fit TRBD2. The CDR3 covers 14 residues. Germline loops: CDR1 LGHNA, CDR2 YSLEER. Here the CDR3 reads CASSQGLAGAWLYF. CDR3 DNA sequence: TGCGCTAGCAGCCAGGGACTAGCGGGGGCCTGGCTGTATTTT.

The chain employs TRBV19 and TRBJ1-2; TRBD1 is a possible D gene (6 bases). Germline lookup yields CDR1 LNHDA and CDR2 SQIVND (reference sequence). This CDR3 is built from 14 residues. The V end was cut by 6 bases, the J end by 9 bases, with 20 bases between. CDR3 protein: CASSTGQGHGSYTF. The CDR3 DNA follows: TGTGCCAGTAGCACCGGGCAGGGACATGGAAGCTACACCTTC.

In DNA form, the CDR3 reads TGTGCCAGCAGCTACGCGGACAGGGCGGGTGGCTACACCTTC. Translating it yields CASSYADRAGGYTF. The gene calls are TRBV6-5 and TRBJ1-2, with 8 bases fitting TRBD1. V lost 6 bases, J lost 7 bases, and 10 bases stayed unmatched. Per germline, CDR1 MNHEY and CDR2 SVGAGI. The CDR3 is 14 residues long.

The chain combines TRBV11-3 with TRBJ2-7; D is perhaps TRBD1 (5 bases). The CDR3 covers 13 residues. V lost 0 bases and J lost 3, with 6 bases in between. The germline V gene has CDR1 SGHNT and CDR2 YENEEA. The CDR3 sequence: CASSLDRDYEQYF. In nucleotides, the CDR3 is TGTGCCAGCAGCTTAGACAGGGACTACGAGCAGTACTTC.

The CDR3 DNA is TGCGCCAGCAGCGATGGACAGGGGGTAGGGGAAAAACTGTTTTTT. Translating it yields CASSDGQGVGEKLFF. The chain uses TRBV5-1 and TRBJ1-4; 10 bases are a match to TRBD1. The CDR3 is 15 residues long. CDR1 and CDR2 (germline): SGHRS, YFSETQ. J lost 8 bases, V lost 4 bases, and 8 bases had no gene match.

CDR3 residues: CASNLDSLSSYNSPLHF. The DNA for the CDR3 is TGCGCCAGCAACCTGGACAGCCTAAGCTCCTATAATTCACCCCTCCACTTT. The V gene is TRBV10-1, the J gene TRBJ1-6; D may be TRBD1 (6 bases). Between the trimmed V and J ends, which lost 7 bases and 0 bases, there was a span of 16 bases. The germline V gene encodes CDR1 WNHNN and CDR2 SYGVQD (reference sequence). The CDR3 consists of 17 residues.

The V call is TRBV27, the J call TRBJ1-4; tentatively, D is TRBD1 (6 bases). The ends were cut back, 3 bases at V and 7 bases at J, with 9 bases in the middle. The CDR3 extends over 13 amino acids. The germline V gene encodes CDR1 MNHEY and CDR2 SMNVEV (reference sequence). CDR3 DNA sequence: TGTGCCAGCAGTTTTAGGACAGCTGAAAAACTGTTTTTT. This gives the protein CASSFRTAEKLFF.

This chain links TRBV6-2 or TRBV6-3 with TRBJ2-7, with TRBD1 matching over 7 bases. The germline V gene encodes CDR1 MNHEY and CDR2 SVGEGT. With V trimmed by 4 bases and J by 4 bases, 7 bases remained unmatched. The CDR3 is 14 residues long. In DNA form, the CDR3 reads TGTGCCAGCAGTTCTAGCAACAGGGGTTACGAGCAGTACTTC. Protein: CASSSSNRGYEQYF.

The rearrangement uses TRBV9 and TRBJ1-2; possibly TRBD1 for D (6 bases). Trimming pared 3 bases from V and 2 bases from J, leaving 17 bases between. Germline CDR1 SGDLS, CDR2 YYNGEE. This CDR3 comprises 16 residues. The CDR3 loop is CASSGSWDILNYGYTF. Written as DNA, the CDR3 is TGTGCCAGCAGCGGGTCATGGGACATTCTGAACTATGGCTACACCTTC.

The CDR3 coding sequence is TGTGCCAGCAAAGCCGGGACTAGCTATGAGCAGTTCTTC. Translation gives CASKAGTSYEQFF. The chain links TRBV2 to TRBJ2-1, with 9 bases that match TRBD2. The CDR3 is 13 amino acids. Looked up from germline, CDR1 is SNHLY and CDR2 is FYNNEI. J lost 8 bases, V lost 7 bases, and 6 bases had no gene match.

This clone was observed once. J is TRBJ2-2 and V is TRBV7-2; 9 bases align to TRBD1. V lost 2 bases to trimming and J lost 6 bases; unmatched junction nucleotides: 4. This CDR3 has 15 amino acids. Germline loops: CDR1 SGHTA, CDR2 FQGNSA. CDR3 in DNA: TGTGCCAGCAGCTTAAGGGACAGGGATTCCGGGGAGCTGTTTTTT. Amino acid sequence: CASSLRDRDSGELFF.

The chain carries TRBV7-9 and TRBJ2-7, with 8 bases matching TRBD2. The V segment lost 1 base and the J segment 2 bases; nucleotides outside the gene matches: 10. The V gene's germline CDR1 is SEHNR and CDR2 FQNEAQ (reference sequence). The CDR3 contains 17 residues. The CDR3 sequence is CASSLGGLGRDPYEQYF. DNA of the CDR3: TGTGCCAGCAGCTTAGGGGGACTAGGCAGGGATCCCTACGAGCAGTACTTC.

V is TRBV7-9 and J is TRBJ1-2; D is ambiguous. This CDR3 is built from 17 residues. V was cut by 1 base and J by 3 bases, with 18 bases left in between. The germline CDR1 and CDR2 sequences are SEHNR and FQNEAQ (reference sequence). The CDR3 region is CASSLEVASFSHYGYTF. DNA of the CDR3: TGTGCCAGCAGCTTAGAAGTAGCGTCCTTTTCGCACTATGGCTACACCTTC.

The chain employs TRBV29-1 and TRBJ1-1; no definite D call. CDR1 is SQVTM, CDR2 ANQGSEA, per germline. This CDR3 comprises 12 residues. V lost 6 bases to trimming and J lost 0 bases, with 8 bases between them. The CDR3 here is CSVPTVNTEAFF. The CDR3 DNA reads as TGCAGCGTCCCAACAGTGAACACTGAAGCTTTCTTT.

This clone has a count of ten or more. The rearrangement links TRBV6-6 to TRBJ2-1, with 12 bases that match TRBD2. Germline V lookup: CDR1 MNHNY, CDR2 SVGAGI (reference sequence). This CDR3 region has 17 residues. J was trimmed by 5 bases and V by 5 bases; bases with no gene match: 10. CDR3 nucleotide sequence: TGTGCCAGCAGTCCCCGGACTAGCGGGGCGCCCCACAATGAGCAGTTCTTC. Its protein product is CASSPRTSGAPHNEQFF.

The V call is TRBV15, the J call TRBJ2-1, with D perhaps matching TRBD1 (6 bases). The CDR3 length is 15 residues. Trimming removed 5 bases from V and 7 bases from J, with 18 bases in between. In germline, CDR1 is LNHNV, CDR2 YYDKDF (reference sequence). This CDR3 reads CATSEQGRLENEQFF. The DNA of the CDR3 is TGTGCCACCAGCGAACAGGGTAGGTTGGAAAATGAGCAGTTCTTC.

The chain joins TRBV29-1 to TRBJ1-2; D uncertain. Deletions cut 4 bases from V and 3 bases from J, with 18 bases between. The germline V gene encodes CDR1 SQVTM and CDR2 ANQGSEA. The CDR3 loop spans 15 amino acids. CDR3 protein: CSVGFPHHGDYGYTF. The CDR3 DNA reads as TGCAGCGTTGGTTTTCCCCACCACGGGGACTATGGCTACACCTTC.

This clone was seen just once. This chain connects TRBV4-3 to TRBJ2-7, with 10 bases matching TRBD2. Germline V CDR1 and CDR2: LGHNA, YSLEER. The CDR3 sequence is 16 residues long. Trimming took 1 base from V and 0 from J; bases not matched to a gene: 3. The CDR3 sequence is CASSQVAGGYSYEQYF. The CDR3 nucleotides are TGCGCCAGCAGCCAAGTAGCGGGGGGATACTCCTACGAGCAGTACTTC.

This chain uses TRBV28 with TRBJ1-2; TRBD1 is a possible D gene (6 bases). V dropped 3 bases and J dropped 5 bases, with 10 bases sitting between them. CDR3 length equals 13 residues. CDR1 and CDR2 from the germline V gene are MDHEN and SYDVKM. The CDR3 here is CASSFTGRYGYTF. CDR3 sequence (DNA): TGTGCCAGCAGTTTTACAGGGCGGTATGGCTACACCTTC.

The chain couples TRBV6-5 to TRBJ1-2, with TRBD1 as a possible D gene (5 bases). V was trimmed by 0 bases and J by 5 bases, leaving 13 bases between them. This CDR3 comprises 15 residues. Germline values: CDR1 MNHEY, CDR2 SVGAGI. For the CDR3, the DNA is TGTGCCAGCAGTTACTCGGCGGGAAAGGGGTATGGCTACACCTTC. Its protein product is CASSYSAGKGYGYTF.

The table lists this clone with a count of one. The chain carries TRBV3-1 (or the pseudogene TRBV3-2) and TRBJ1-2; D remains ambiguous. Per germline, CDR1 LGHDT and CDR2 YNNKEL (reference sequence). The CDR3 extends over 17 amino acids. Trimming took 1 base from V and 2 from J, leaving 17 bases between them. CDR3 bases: TGTGCCAGCAGCCAAGCCTTGACACTCCGAGACAACTATGGCTACACCTTC. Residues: CASSQALTLRDNYGYTF.

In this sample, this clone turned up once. The CDR3 nucleotides read TGTGCCAGCTCACCTCGACAGGGGGCTGCCTACAATGAGCAGTTCTTC. Its translation is CASSPRQGAAYNEQFF. The V call is TRBV18, the J call TRBJ2-1, with 10 bases that match TRBD1. Looked up from germline, CDR1 is KGHSH and CDR2 is LQKENI. The CDR3 has 16 residues. V trimming: 3 bases; J trimming: 2 bases; junction bases outside the gene matches: 4.

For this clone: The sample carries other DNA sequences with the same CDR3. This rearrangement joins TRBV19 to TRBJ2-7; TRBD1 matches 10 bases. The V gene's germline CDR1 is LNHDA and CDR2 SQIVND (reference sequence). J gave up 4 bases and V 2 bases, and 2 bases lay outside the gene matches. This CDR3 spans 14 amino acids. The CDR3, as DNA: TGTGCCAGTAGTATAAGGGGACAGGGGTACGAGCAGTACTTC. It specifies CASSIRGQGYEQYF.

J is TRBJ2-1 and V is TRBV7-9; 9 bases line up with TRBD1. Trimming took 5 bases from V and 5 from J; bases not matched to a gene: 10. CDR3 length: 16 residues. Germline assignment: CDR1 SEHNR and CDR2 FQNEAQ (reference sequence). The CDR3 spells CASSLGSTGGHNEQFF. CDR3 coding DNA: TGTGCCAGCAGCCTAGGTTCGACAGGGGGGCACAATGAGCAGTTCTTC.

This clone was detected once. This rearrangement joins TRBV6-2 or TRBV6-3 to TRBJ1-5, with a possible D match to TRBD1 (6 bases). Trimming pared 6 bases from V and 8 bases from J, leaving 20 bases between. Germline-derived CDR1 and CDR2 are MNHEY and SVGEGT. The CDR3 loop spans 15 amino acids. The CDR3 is CASSLPQGRREPQHF. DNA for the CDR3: TGTGCCAGCAGCCTCCCCCAGGGGCGCAGAGAGCCCCAGCATTTT.

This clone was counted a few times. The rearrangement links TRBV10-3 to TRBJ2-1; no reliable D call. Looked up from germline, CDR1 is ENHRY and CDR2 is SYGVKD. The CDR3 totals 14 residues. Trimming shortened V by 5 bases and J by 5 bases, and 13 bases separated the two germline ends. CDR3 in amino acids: CAISSLGTHNEQFF. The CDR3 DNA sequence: TGTGCCATCAGTTCCTTGGGCACCCACAATGAGCAGTTCTTC.